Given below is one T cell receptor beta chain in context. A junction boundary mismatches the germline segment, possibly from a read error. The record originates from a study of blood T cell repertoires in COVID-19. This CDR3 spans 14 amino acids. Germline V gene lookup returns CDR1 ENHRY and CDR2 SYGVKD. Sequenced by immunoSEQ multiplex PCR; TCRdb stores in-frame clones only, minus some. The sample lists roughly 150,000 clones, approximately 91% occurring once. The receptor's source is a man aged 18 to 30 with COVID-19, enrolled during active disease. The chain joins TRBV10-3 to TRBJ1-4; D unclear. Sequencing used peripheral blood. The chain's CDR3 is CAISVAGEDEKLLF. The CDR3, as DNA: TGTGCCATCAGTGTAGCGGGAGAGGATGAAAAACTGCTTTTT.